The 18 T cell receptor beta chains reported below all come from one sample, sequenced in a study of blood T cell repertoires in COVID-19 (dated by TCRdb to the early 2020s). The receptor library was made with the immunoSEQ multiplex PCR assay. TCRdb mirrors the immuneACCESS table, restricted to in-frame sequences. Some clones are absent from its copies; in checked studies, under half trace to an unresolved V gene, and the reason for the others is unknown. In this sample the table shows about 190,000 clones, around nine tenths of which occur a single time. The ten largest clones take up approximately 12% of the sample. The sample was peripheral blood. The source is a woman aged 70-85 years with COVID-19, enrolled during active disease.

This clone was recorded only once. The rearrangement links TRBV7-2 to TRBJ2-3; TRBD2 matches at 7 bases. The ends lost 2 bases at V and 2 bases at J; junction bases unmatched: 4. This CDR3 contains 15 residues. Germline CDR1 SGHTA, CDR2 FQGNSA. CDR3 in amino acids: CASSLPGTTTDTQYF. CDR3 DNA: TGTGCCAGCAGCTTACCGGGGACTACCACAGATACGCAGTATTTT.

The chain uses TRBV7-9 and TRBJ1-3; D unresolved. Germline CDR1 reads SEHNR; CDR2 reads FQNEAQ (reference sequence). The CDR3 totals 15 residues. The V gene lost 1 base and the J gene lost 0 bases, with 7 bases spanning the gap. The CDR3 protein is CASSLVVSSGNTIYF. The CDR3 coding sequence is TGTGCCAGCAGCTTAGTGGTCAGCTCTGGAAACACCATATATTTT.

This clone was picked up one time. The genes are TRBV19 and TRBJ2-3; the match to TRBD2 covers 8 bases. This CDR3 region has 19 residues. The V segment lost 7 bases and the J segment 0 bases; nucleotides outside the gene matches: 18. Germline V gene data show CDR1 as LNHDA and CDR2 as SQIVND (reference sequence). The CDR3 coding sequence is TGTGCCAGTACCAAACATCGGGGGGGCCAGAGACTGAGCACAGATACGCAGTATTTT. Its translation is CASTKHRGGQRLSTDTQYF.

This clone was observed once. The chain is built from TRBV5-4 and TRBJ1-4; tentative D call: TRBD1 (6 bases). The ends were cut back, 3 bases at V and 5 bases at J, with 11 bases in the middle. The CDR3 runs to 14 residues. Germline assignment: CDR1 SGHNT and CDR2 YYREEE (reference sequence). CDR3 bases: TGTGCCAGCAGCTCCGACAGGAGCAATGAAAAACTGTTTTTT. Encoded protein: CASSSDRSNEKLFF.

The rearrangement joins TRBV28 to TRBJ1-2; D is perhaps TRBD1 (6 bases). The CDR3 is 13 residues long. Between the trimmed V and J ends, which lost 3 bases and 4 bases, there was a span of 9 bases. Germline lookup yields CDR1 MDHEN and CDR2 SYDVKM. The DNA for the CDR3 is TGTGCCAGCAGTTTGGCACAGGGCTATGGCTACACCTTC. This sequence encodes CASSLAQGYGYTF.

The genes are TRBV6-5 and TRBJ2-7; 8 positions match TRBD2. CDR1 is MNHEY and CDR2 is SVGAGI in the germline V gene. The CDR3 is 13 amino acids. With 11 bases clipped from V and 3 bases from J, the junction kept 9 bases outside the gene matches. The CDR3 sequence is CAGSGGPIYEQYF. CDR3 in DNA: TGTGCCGGATCGGGAGGGCCGATCTACGAGCAGTACTTC.

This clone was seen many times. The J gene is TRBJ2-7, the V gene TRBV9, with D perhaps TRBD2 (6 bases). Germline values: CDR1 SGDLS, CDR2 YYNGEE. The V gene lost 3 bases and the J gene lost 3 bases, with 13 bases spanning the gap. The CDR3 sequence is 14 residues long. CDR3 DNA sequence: TGTGCCAGCAGCGCCGGGTCGGAGGGCTACGAGCAGTACTTC. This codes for CASSAGSEGYEQYF. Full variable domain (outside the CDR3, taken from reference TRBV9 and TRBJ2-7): DSGVTQTPKHLITATGQRVTLRCSPRSGDLSVYWYQQSLDQGLQFLIQYYNGEERAKGNILERFSAQQFPDLHSELNLSSLELGDSALYFCASSAGSEGYEQYFGPGTRLTVT.

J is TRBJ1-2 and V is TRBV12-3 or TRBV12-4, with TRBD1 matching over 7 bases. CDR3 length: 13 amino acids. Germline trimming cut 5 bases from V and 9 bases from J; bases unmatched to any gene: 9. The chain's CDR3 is CASSTHGTARYTF. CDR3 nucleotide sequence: TGTGCCAGCAGTACCCACGGGACAGCTCGCTACACCTTC.

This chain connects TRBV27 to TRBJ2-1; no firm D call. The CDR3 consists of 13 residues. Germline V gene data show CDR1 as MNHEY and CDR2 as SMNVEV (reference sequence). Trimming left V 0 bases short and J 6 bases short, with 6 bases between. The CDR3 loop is CASSLSVGNEQFF. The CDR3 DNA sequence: TGTGCCAGCAGTTTATCTGTCGGCAATGAGCAGTTCTTC.

In nucleotides, the CDR3 is TGTGCCAGCAGTTTAAGCACGGGGGTAAATCAGCCCCAGCATTTT. It encodes CASSLSTGVNQPQHF. The genes are TRBV28 and TRBJ1-5, with a possible D match to TRBD1 (5 bases). Trimming took off 2 bases at V and 4 bases at J, with 12 bases between the two ends. CDR1 is MDHEN and CDR2 is SYDVKM in the germline V gene. The CDR3 is made up of 15 amino acids.

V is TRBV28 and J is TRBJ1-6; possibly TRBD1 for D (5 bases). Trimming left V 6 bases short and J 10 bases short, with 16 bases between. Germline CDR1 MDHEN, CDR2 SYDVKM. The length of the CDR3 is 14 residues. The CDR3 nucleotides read TGTGCCAGCAGCCAGTGGCAGGGAGGGTCACCCCTCCACTTT. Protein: CASSQWQGGSPLHF.

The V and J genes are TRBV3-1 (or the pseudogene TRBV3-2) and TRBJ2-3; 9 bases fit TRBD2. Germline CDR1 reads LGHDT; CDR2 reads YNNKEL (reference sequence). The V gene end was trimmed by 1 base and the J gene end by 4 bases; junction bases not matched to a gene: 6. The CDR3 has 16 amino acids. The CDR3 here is CASSQVGGRGSDTQYF. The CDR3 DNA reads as TGTGCCAGCAGCCAAGTCGGCGGGAGGGGATCAGATACGCAGTATTTT.

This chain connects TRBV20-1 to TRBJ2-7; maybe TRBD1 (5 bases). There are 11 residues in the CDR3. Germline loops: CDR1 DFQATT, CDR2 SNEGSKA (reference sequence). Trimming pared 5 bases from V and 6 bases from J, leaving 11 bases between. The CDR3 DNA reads TGCAGTGCTCTCCGACAGACCGAGCAGTACTTC. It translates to CSALRQTEQYF.

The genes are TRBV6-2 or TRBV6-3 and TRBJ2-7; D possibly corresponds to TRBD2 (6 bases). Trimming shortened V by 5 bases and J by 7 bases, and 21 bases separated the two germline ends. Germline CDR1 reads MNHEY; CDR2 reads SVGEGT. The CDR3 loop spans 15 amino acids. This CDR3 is CASSPPGLFLGEQYF. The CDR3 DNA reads TGTGCCAGCAGTCCACCGGGACTCTTCCTTGGGGAGCAGTACTTC.

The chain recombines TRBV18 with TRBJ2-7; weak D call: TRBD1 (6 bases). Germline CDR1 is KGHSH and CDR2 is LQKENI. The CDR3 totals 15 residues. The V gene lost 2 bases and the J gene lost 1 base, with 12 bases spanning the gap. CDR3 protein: CASSPETGFSYEQYF. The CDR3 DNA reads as TGTGCCAGCTCACCAGAAACAGGGTTTTCCTACGAGCAGTACTTC.

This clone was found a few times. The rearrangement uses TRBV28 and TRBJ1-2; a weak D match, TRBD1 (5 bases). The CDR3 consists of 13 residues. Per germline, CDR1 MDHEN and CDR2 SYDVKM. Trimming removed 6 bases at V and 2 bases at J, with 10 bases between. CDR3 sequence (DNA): TGTGCCAGCAGATGGAGGGACAACTATGGCTACACCTTC. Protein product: CASRWRDNYGYTF.

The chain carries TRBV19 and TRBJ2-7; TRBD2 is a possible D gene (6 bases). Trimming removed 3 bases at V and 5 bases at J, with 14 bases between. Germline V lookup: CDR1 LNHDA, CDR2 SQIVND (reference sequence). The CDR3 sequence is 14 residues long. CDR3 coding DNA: TGTGCCAGTAGTATCGCGGGGATCACCCACGAGCAGTACTTC. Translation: CASSIAGITHEQYF.

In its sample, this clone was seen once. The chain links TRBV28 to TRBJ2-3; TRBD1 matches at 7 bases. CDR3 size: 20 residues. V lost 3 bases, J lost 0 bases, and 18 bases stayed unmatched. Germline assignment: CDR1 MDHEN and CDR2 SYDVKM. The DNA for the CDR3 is TGTGCCAGCAGTTTCCTCCCATCCGGCCCAGGGGGACCCAGCACAGATACGCAGTATTTT. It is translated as CASSFLPSGPGGPSTDTQYF.